This T cell receptor (beta chain) was sequenced for a study of T cell responses to AZD1222 COVID-19 vaccine (dated by TCRdb to the early 2020s). For context, the study as a whole: AZD1222 recipients given second doses at about 4 weeks or at about 12 weeks were pooled, since spike-specific TCR depth and breadth were not found to differ between the two schedules. A total of about 250 trial participants underwent TCR sequencing, of whom under 220 had received two doses of AZD1222 and around 25 had received two doses of the MenACWY control vaccine. Enrollment into the trials was organized by age into subgroups of 18-55, 56-69 and 70-plus years, and those subgroups contained 148, 28 and 57 TCR-sequenced participants, respectively. Here is what the overall study found, with its caveats: Epitopes outside the regions mutated in the B.1.351 and B.1.1.7 variants were reportedly recognized by nearly half of the unique spike-specific TCRs. Only five to seven AZD1222 recipients were SARS-CoV-2 seropositive at baseline, limiting conclusions about previously exposed vaccinees. Because no day 14 peak-response samples were available, the repertoires could be characterized only after the peak T cell response. After two AZD1222 doses, spike-specific TCR breadth and depth were significantly higher than at day 0 and than in MenACWY recipients. Most participants were white British and females outnumbered males, and the authors suggested that clonal diversity may have been underestimated. The whole spike protein was spanned by vaccine-associated CD4 TCRs, and dominant responses were seen in regions 160-218 and 743-854. In the small 56-69-year group, the increase in depth fell short of significance, most likely because of low power.

Comments on this clone: Its binding antigen is unknown. No clone much larger than this one lies a single base away; base qualities are absent.

The CDR3 regions of human TCRbeta chains were analyzed by immunosequencing. The study's own analysis went as follows. TCRs in the repertoires were matched against a reference library of SARS-CoV-2-specific TCRs that had been generated with the MIRA antigen-specificity platform. Breadth meant the fraction of unique TCRs that were SARS-CoV-2-associated, whereas depth meant the fraction of total T cells that were SARS-CoV-2-associated. Each spike-specific TCR was assigned to its reactive spike region and to a CD4 or CD8 class using the MIRA data. Log10-transformed breadth and depth values were compared by one-way ANOVA with Sidak's multiple comparisons tests. In its TCRdb copy, this immuneACCESS table keeps in-frame sequences only and misses some clones. Where compared with another copy, unresolved V genes explain less than half of these, and the others have no known cause. The V and J calls and clone size were taken over from that table, and D and trimming were inferred from the DNA. Here the sample has 150,000 or so clones; more than 75% occur a single time. The ten most abundant clones make up 5% of the sample.

The time point tag for this specimen amounts to: baseline before first vaccination. The vaccinee samples were drawn from two UK trials, COV001 and COV002, one of which was a single-blind randomized controlled phase 2/3 trial testing AZD1222 (ChAdOx1 nCoV-19) in healthy adults. For TCRbeta chain sequencing, PBMC samples from trial participants were taken at day 0 and at day 28 after the second dose. The source is an adult in good health. The sample was peripheral blood, taken on day 0 of AZD1222 vaccination.

In nucleotide form, the sequence is TGTGCCAGCAGTTACGGGATAGGGGGAGAGACCCAGTACTTC. The resulting protein is CASSYGIGGETQYF. The rearranged chain carries TRBV6-5 and TRBJ2-5; the D gene is perhaps TRBD1, on 6 matching bases. Trimming takes 2 bases from V and 4 bases from J, and the germline ends sit 11 bases apart. The germline V gene yields MNHEY for CDR1 and SVGAGI for CDR2. Its CDR3 holds 14 amino acids, cysteine through phenylalanine. Only CDR3 DNA is held: 42 bases, read in frame from base 1.